A single sample is the source of the 22 T cell receptor beta chains below, sequenced in a study of beta chain features in type 1 diabetes. Investigators reverse transcribed all isolated RNA, so they sequenced expressed TCRB transcripts. Measured with immunoSEQ multiplex PCR; TCRdb has only the in-frame clones, and not every one. The sample has hundreds of thousands of clones, around 14% seen once. Input material: naive CD4+ T cells from blood. The source is a man aged 25 to 45 in good health.

This chain links TRBV4-1 with TRBJ1-1; D possibly corresponds to TRBD1 (5 bases). Germline V gene lookup returns CDR1 MGHRA and CDR2 YSYEKL. Trimming cost V 4 bases and J 1 base, with 10 bases left between them. The CDR3 contains 14 residues. CDR3 bases: TGCGCCAGCAGCCTGCCTACAGGGAACACTGAAGCTTTCTTT. Residues: CASSLPTGNTEAFF.

This clone was counted only a few times. This chain joins TRBV7-2 and TRBJ2-5, with TRBD2 identical over 7 bases. From germline, CDR1 is SGHTA and CDR2 FQGNSA. Unmatched junction bases numbered 4, after V lost 4 bases and J lost 5 bases. This CDR3 is built from 13 residues. In DNA form, the CDR3 reads TGTGCCAGCAGCTCTAGGGAGGGGGAGACCCAGTACTTC. Translated: CASSSREGETQYF.

This chain joins TRBV10-3 and TRBJ2-1, with D possibly being TRBD2 (6 bases). The CDR3 is made up of 16 amino acids. CDR1 ENHRY and CDR2 SYGVKD come from the germline V gene. Trimming took 1 base from V and 0 from J, leaving 10 bases between them. As DNA, the CDR3 is TGTGCCATCAGTGAGTTGGGACTGGGCTCCTACAATGAGCAGTTCTTC. Amino acid sequence: CAISELGLGSYNEQFF.

V is TRBV7-2 and J is TRBJ2-1; TRBD2 aligns across 11 bases. This CDR3 contains 14 residues. V shed 6 bases and J 6 bases; nucleotides not matched to a gene: 4. Germline CDR1 is SGHTA and CDR2 is FQGNSA. Here the CDR3 DNA reads TGTGCCAGCAGACCCGGGACTAGCGGCAATGAGCAGTTCTTC. This encodes CASRPGTSGNEQFF.

CDR3 coding DNA: TGTGCCAGCAGCAAACGGACAGCGAACACCGGGGAGCTGTTTTTT. It codes for CASSKRTANTGELFF. V is TRBV21-1 and J is TRBJ2-2; the table's D call, TRBD1, was not checked against the DNA. TRBV21-1 is termed a pseudogene. The CDR3 is made up of 15 amino acids.

This clone showed up just a few times. The chain recombines TRBV5-4 with TRBJ1-4; D gene unclear. Trimming took 4 bases from V and 0 from J, leaving 10 bases between them. There are 15 residues in the CDR3. Germline V gene sequence: CDR1 SGHNT, CDR2 YYREEE (reference sequence). The CDR3 sequence: CASSEQLTTNEKLFF. In nucleotides, the CDR3 is TGTGCCAGCAGCGAGCAGCTCACAACTAATGAAAAACTGTTTTTT.

The chain uses TRBV30 and TRBJ2-2; 7 nucleotides match TRBD1. The J segment lost 7 bases and the V segment lost 2 bases, leaving 4 bases of the junction unmatched. Germline lookup yields CDR1 GTSNPN and CDR2 SVGIG (reference sequence). The CDR3 is made up of 13 amino acids. CDR3 sequence (DNA): TGTGCCTGGAGTCTCCAGGGGGTCGGGGAGCTGTTTTTT. This codes for CAWSLQGVGELFF.

The chain is built from TRBV11-2 and TRBJ1-2; D perhaps matches TRBD1 (5 bases). CDR1 and CDR2 from the germline V gene are SGHAT and FQNNGV. This CDR3 comprises 13 residues. With 6 bases removed from V and 13 bases from J, the gap between germline ends came to 21 bases. The CDR3 bases are TGTGCCAGCAGGGCACTACAGGAATCCCCCCGCACCTTC. It specifies CASRALQESPRTF. Full variable domain (remainder filled in from reference TRBV11-2 and TRBJ1-2): EAGVAQSPRYKIIEKRQSVAFWCNPISGHATLYWYQQILGQGPKLLIQFQNNGVVDDSQLPKDRFSAERLKGVDSTLKIQPAKLEDSAVYLCASRALQESPRTFGSGTRLTVV.

The chain joins TRBV27 to TRBJ2-3; 9 bases line up with TRBD2. The CDR3 runs to 14 residues. V lost 7 bases and J lost 0; bases outside the gene matches: 2. Germline V gives CDR1 MNHEY, CDR2 SMNVEV (reference sequence). The CDR3, as DNA: TGTGCCAGCAAGGCGGGGGGGAGCACAGATACGCAGTATTTT. Protein sequence: CASKAGGSTDTQYF.

The rearrangement uses TRBV5-6 and TRBJ2-5; D is unclear. Germline assignment: CDR1 SGHDT and CDR2 YYEEEE. The CDR3 spans 12 residues. Trimming pared 4 bases from V and 5 bases from J, leaving 9 bases between. CDR3 sequence (DNA): TGTGCCAGCAGCCAAAGGTTGGAGACCCAGTACTTC. Its protein product is CASSQRLETQYF.

This clone occurred a few times. The rearrangement links TRBV28 to TRBJ2-1; TRBD1 or TRBD2 may be the D gene (5 bases each). Per the germline V gene, CDR1 is MDHEN and CDR2 is SYDVKM. Trimming removed 2 bases at V and 10 bases at J, with 12 bases between. There are 13 residues in the CDR3. The CDR3 nucleotides read TGTGCCAGCAGTTTACGGACGGGACGCGAGCAGTTCTTC. It is translated as CASSLRTGREQFF.

This clone was counted only a few times. DNA of the CDR3: TGTGCCAGCAGCTCGTGGACAGCGGGTGAAGCTTTCTTT. It translates to CASSSWTAGEAFF. The chain employs TRBV5-4 and TRBJ1-1; D is perhaps TRBD1 (6 bases). The length of the CDR3 is 13 residues. The germline V and J ends were trimmed by 3 bases and 7 bases, with 13 bases remaining between them. Germline assignment: CDR1 SGHNT and CDR2 YYREEE (reference sequence).

This sequence joins TRBV19 and TRBJ2-2; D possibly matches TRBD1 or TRBD2 (6 bases each). This CDR3 is 11 amino acids long. V lost 7 bases to trimming and J lost 10 bases, with 10 bases between them. CDR1 is LNHDA and CDR2 is SQIVND in the germline V gene (reference sequence). The DNA of the CDR3 is TGTGCCAGTACCCGGGGGCTGGAGCTGTTTTTT. It translates to CASTRGLELFF.

CDR3 bases: TGTGCCTGGAGTGAAGTGGGTTACGGAATCAACACTGAAGCTTTCTTT. Amino acid sequence: CAWSEVGYGINTEAFF. The V gene is TRBV30, the J gene TRBJ1-1; D is uncertain. The CDR3 sequence is 16 residues long. Germline CDR1 GTSNPN, CDR2 SVGIG (reference sequence). Trimming left V 1 base short and J 2 bases short, with 17 bases between. Full variable domain (missing parts from reference TRBV30 and TRBJ1-1): SQTIHQWPATLVQPVGSPLSLECTVEGTSNPNLYWYRQAAGRGLQLLFYSVGIGQISSEVPQNLSASRPQDRQFILSSKKLLLSDSGFYLCAWSEVGYGINTEAFFGQGTRLTVV.

The rearrangement uses TRBV7-2 and TRBJ2-2; 7 bases match TRBD2. V shed 7 bases and J 10 bases; nucleotides not matched to a gene: 6. The CDR3 has 12 amino acids. Looked up from germline, CDR1 is SGHTA and CDR2 is FQGNSA. The CDR3 DNA sequence: TGTGCCAGCACCTCCCTAGCGGCGGAGCTGTTTTTT. It translates to CASTSLAAELFF.

This clone came up a few times. The chain joins TRBV7-2 to TRBJ2-3; TRBD2 aligns across 15 bases. Germline CDR1 is SGHTA and CDR2 is FQGNSA. With 5 bases clipped from V and 3 bases from J, the junction kept 3 bases outside the gene matches. The CDR3 loop spans 16 amino acids. CDR3 residues: CASSAGLAGGTDTQYF. In DNA form, the CDR3 reads TGTGCCAGCAGCGCCGGACTAGCGGGAGGGACAGATACGCAGTATTTT.

The table lists this clone with a few counts. V and J are TRBV5-1 and TRBJ2-3; 7 bases are shared with TRBD1. CDR3 length: 17 amino acids. J lost 4 bases, V lost 1 base, and 12 bases had no gene match. CDR1 is SGHRS, CDR2 YFSETQ, per germline. The chain's CDR3 is CASSLNLLAQGADTQYF. The CDR3 nucleotides are TGCGCCAGCAGCTTGAATCTTCTCGCCCAGGGGGCAGATACGCAGTATTTT. The full variable domain, in which reference TRBV5-1 and TRBJ2-3 provide the parts outside the CDR3, is KAGVTQTPRYLIKTRGQQVTLSCSPISGHRSVSWYQQTPGQGLQFLFEYFSETQRNKGNFPGRFSGRQFSNSRSEMNVSTLELGDSALYLCASSLNLLAQGADTQYFGPGTRLTVL.

The CDR3 region has the DNA TGTGCCAGCAGTGAAACCGGGGAGCTGTTTTTT. It encodes CASSETGELFF. The chain carries TRBV2 and TRBJ2-2; the D is unclear. Deletions cut 2 bases from V and 5 bases from J, with 0 bases between. Looked up from germline, CDR1 is SNHLY and CDR2 is FYNNEI. This CDR3 contains 11 residues. Looking up the rest from reference TRBV2 and TRBJ2-2 gives the full variable domain: EPEVTQTPSHQVTQMGQEVILRCVPISNHLYFYWYRQILGQKVEFLVSFYNNEISEKSEIFDDQFSVERPDGSNFTLKIRSTKLEDSAMYFCASSETGELFFGEGSRLTVL.

With respect to this clone: A much bigger clone sits one base away, suggesting this may be a read error. Other DNA variants within this sample encode the same CDR3. This rearrangement joins TRBV5-6 to TRBJ2-7; D uncertain. This CDR3 region has 11 residues. Germline loops: CDR1 SGHDT, CDR2 YYEEEE. Deletions cut 3 bases from V and 1 base from J, with 2 bases between. The CDR3 reads CASSSSYEQYF. The CDR3 region has the DNA TGTGCCAGCAGCTCATCCTACGAGCAGTACTTC.

In this sample, this clone turned up a few times. The chain has TRBV6-1 and TRBJ2-1, with D perhaps assigned TRBD1 or TRBD2 (5 bases each). The CDR3 spans 15 residues. Germline lookup yields CDR1 MNHNS and CDR2 SASEGT. The V end lost 5 bases, the J end lost 5 bases, and 16 bases lay between the germline ends. The CDR3 nucleotides read TGTGCCAGCAGTAACCCAGGGACCACCAACAATGAGCAGTTCTTC. This translates into CASSNPGTTNNEQFF.

The chain is built from TRBV30 and TRBJ1-3; unclear D gene. The germline V gene has CDR1 GTSNPN and CDR2 SVGIG (reference sequence). Trimming removed 0 bases at V and 5 bases at J, with 14 bases between. The CDR3 has 15 amino acids. CDR3 protein: CAWSVGLQDRNTIYF. For the CDR3, the DNA is TGTGCCTGGAGTGTAGGTCTGCAGGACCGAAACACCATATATTTT.

The table lists this clone with a few counts. V is TRBV4-2 and J is TRBJ2-6, with TRBD1 matching 9 bases. Trimming cost V 3 bases and J 1 base; bases outside gene matches: 10. This CDR3 has 19 amino acids. Germline-derived CDR1 and CDR2 are LGHNA and YNFKEQ. The CDR3 loop reads CASSQLLPGQGSGANVLTF. CDR3 DNA: TGTGCCAGCAGCCAGTTATTACCGGGACAGGGTTCTGGGGCCAACGTCCTGACTTTC.